This TCR beta chain is from a study of OX40 agonist ivuxolimab in advanced cancers. Assay used: immunoSEQ multiplex PCR; TCRdb lists only in-frame clones, some missing. The sample shows under 60,000 clones, nearly 85% of them seen only once. The germline CDR1 and CDR2 sequences are SGHAT and FQNNGV. V shed 5 bases and J 2 bases; nucleotides not matched to a gene: 10. The CDR3 totals 16 residues. The sequences come from CD4+ or CD8+ T cells sorted from blood, collected in a trial of the OX40 agonist ivuxolimab. The TCR originated in an adult with an advanced solid tumor such as melanoma, head and neck, liver or kidney cancer. The J gene is TRBJ2-3, the V gene TRBV11-2; 7 nucleotides align to TRBD2. The CDR3 bases are TGTGCCAGCAGCCCCGGCCTAGCGGCGTTCACAGATACGCAGTATTTT. Amino acids: CASSPGLAAFTDTQYF.